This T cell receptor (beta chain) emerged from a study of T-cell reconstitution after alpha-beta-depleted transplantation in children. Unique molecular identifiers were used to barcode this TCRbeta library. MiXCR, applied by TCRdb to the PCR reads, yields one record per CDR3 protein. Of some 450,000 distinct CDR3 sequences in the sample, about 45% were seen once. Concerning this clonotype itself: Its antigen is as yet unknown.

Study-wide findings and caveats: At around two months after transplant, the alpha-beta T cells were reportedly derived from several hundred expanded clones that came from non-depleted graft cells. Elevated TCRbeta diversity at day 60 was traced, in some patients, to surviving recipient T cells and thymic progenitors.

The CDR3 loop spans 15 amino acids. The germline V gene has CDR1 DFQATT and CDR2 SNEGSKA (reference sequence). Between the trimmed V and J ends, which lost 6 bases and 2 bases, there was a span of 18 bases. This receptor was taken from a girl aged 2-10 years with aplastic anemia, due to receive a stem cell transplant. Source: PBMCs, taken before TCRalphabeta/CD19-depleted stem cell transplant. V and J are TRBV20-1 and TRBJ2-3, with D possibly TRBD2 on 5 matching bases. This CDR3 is CSAARRLTSTDTQYF. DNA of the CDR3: TGCAGTGCCGCCAGGAGGCTCACTTCCACAGATACGCAGTATTTT.